Listed below are T cell receptor beta chains from one sample, sequenced in a study of TIL therapy for anti-PD-1-resistant metastatic lung cancer. The data were produced by immunoSEQ multiplex PCR, yet TCRdb's version contains in-frame clones alone and is incomplete. The sample lists about 100,000 clones; just over 65% were seen once. Sequencing used tumor tissue, obtained at baseline. Receptors were obtained from a person aged 30 to 80 with non-small cell lung cancer. The CDR3 runs from the conserved cysteine through the conserved F or W. The D gene is left open where the match is weak. Clone size appears in some rows only: once, few, many, or a class for an expanded clone.

TGTGCCAGCACCCGATGGGCAGGGAGCACAGATACGCAGTATTTT CASTRWAGSTDTQYF - TRBV7-2 - TRBJ2-3
TGTGCCATCAGTGGGGCAAGAGGTGAATATGGCTACACCTTC CAISGARGEYGYTF - TRBV10-3 - TRBJ1-2
TGTGCCAGCAGTCGGCGGGAGACCCAGTACTTC CASSRRETQYF - TRBV7-2 - TRBJ2-5
TGTGCCAGTAGTCCTAGACAGGGGGCGGACACTGAAGCTTTCTTT CASSPRQGADTEAFF - TRBV19 TRBD1 TRBJ1-1
TGTGCCAGCAGCTGGGCTTGGGGCGAGACCCAGTACTTC CASSWAWGETQYF few TRBV11-1 - TRBJ2-5
TGTGCCAGCAGCCCGCGCTGGGGAGAAGAGACCCAGTACTTC CASSPRWGEETQYF - TRBV3-1/TRBV3-2 - TRBJ2-5
TGTGCCAGCAGTGAGAGGGCTAGCAATCAGCCCCAGCATTTT CASSERASNQPQHF few TRBV9 - TRBJ1-5
TGCGCCAGCGAGTCACGAACTAGCGGGAGAAATGAGCAGTTCTTC CASESRTSGRNEQFF - TRBV10-2 TRBD2 TRBJ2-1
TGTGCCAGCAGTTACTTGGGACTAGCGGCATACGAGCAGTTCTTC CASSYLGLAAYEQFF once TRBV6-2/TRBV6-3 TRBD2 TRBJ2-1
TGTGCCTGGAGTGTGGCGCAGACACCCTACAATGAGCAGTTCTTC CAWSVAQTPYNEQFF - TRBV30 - TRBJ2-1
TGTGCCAGCAGCCCCGGGGGCCAAGAGACCCAGTACTTC CASSPGGQETQYF - TRBV9 - TRBJ2-5
TGTGCCAGTAGCACCGGGACAGGGGGCTACGAGCAGTACTTC CASSTGTGGYEQYF - TRBV19 TRBD1 TRBJ2-7
TGCGCCAGCAGCCCGTTAACGGGAGTAGACAATGAGCAGTTCTTC CASSPLTGVDNEQFF - TRBV5-1 - TRBJ2-1
TGTGCCAGCAGTTACGCCCGGGACACCTCCTACGAGCAGTACTTC CASSYARDTSYEQYF - TRBV6-5 - TRBJ2-7
TGTGCCAGCGCCGTGCGGGGGCTCGGTGAAAAACTGTTTTTT CASAVRGLGEKLFF - TRBV6-5 - TRBJ1-4
TGTGCCTGGAGACCCTTTGGGACAGCCAATTCACCCCTCCACTTT CAWRPFGTANSPLHF - TRBV30 TRBD1 TRBJ1-6
TGTGCCACCCAGGGACTAGCGGACTACGAGCAGTACTTC CATQGLADYEQYF - TRBV27 TRBD2 TRBJ2-7
TGTGCCAGCAGTTCAGGTGGCGGGGAGACCCAGTACTTC CASSSGGGETQYF - TRBV7-8 - TRBJ2-5
TGTGCCTGGAGTAACAGAGAGGATCAGCCCCAGCATTTT CAWSNREDQPQHF - TRBV30 - TRBJ1-5
TGTGCCAGCAGTTACGAAGGTGGGCGCACTGAAGCTTTCTTT CASSYEGGRTEAFF - TRBV6-5 - TRBJ1-1
TGTGCCAGCAGTTGGTCGCTGGGAGGCGGGGAGCTGTTTTTT CASSWSLGGGELFF - TRBV7-2 - TRBJ2-2
TGTGCCAGCAGCCAAGGGCGGGCTTACACCGGGGAGCTGTTTTTT CASSQGRAYTGELFF - TRBV14 - TRBJ2-2
TGTGCCTGGAGCCTGGGGGCCTACGAGCAGTACTTC CAWSLGAYEQYF - TRBV30 - TRBJ2-7
TGTGCCAGTAGTATAGTCATCAGTAGCAATCAGCCCCAGCATTTT CASSIVISSNQPQHF - TRBV19 - TRBJ1-5
TGTGCCAGCAGCTTAGCAGGGTATGAGCAGTTCTTC CASSLAGYEQFF - TRBV7-2 - TRBJ2-1
TGTGCCAGCAGCTTAGATGAAGTCGGACAGGGGCGGGCGTACACCTTC CASSLDEVGQGRAYTF few TRBV11-2 TRBD1 TRBJ1-2
TGTGCCAGCAGTACTAGCGGGGGATTGTACGAGCAGTACTTC CASSTSGGLYEQYF - TRBV6-2/TRBV6-3 TRBD2 TRBJ2-7
TGTGCCAGCAGCTTGGGGGCAGGGTGGCAAGAGACCCAGTACTTC CASSLGAGWQETQYF - TRBV5-6 - TRBJ2-5
TGTGCCAGCTCACTCCGGGGGAGCTCCTACAATGAGCAGTTCTTC CASSLRGSSYNEQFF few TRBV18 - TRBJ2-1
TGTGCCAGCAGCACGCGGGACGCACAATCAAAGTGGGACATTCAGTACTTC CASSTRDAQSKWDIQYF - TRBV7-9 - TRBJ2-4
TGTGCCAGCAGTTTACAGTGGGGTAGCACAGATACGCAGTATTTT CASSLQWGSTDTQYF - TRBV27 - TRBJ2-3
TGTGCCAGCAGCGTTACTAGCGGGTCTACAGATACGCAGTATTTT CASSVTSGSTDTQYF - TRBV5-5 TRBD2 TRBJ2-3
TGTGCCAGCAGGGACAGGGGAATTACACCCCTCCACTTT CASRDRGITPLHF - TRBV2 TRBD1 TRBJ1-6
TGTGCCATCAGTGGGGCAGGGATCAGCACAGATACGCAGTATTTT CAISGAGISTDTQYF - TRBV10-3 - TRBJ2-3
TGTGCCAGCAGTCTGGGAGCCCTTTATTTAGAGCAGTTCTTC CASSLGALYLEQFF few TRBV28 - TRBJ2-1
TGTGCCAGCAGTTACGACAGGTTTGCCTCTGGAAACACCATATATTTT CASSYDRFASGNTIYF - TRBV6-2/TRBV6-3 - TRBJ1-3
TGTGCCAGCAGCTTAGGACAGGGAGTTAACTATGGCTACACCTTC CASSLGQGVNYGYTF few TRBV7-2 TRBD1 TRBJ1-2
TGTGCCACCAGTGATTTGCCTGGGGGGCCCACAGATACGCAGTATTTT CATSDLPGGPTDTQYF - TRBV24-1 - TRBJ2-3
TGTGCCACCAGTGACCACCTCAGGGGGCGAGGGGAGACCCAGTACTTC CATSDHLRGRGETQYF - TRBV24-1 TRBD1 TRBJ2-5
TGCGCCAGCAGCTCGGGACAGGGTAGAGGATCACCCCTCCACTTT CASSSGQGRGSPLHF - TRBV5-1 TRBD1 TRBJ1-6
TGTGCCAGCAGCTTGACAGGGGTTGAGACCCAGTACTTC CASSLTGVETQYF - TRBV5-6 TRBD1 TRBJ2-5
TGTGCCAGCCGCCCGGGACAGGGATTTTGGGAGACCCAGTACTTC CASRPGQGFWETQYF - TRBV6-5 TRBD1 TRBJ2-5
TGTGCCAGCAGATTAGACAGGTCTCAGCCCCAGCATTTT CASRLDRSQPQHF - TRBV6-5 - TRBJ1-5
TGTGCCAGCAGCCCTTACAGCGGGAGGGCTCACAATGAGCAGTTCTTC CASSPYSGRAHNEQFF few TRBV28 TRBD2 TRBJ2-1
TGTGCCAGCAGCCACTTCCGAATAAGGGATACCACTGAAGCTTTCTTT CASSHFRIRDTTEAFF - TRBV2 - TRBJ1-1
TGTGCCAGCAGCTTAAACCATCAAACTACGCAGTATTTT CASSLNHQTTQYF - TRBV7-3 - TRBJ2-3